This T cell receptor beta chain was sequenced in a study of blood T cell repertoires in COVID-19. The CDR3 extends over 14 amino acids. Germline CDR1 GTSNPN, CDR2 SVGIG (reference sequence). The ends lost 3 bases at V and 10 bases at J; junction bases unmatched: 7. Original handling: Amplification of reference gene primers was used by the study to estimate nucleated cell counts. The table came from immunoSEQ multiplex PCR; TCRdb's copy has only in-frame clones and leaves some out. V and J calls and clone size are those listed in that table; D and trimming were worked out from the DNA. The data show 150,000 to 200,000 clones, 80% to 85% seen once.

The sequenced sample consisted of peripheral blood. The receptor was derived from a woman aged 70-85 years with COVID-19, enrolled during active disease. The chain employs TRBV30 and TRBJ1-6; TRBD1 agrees at 9 bases. The CDR3 region has the DNA TGTGCCTGGAGAACGACAGGGGGTCCCTCACCCCTCCACTTT. Encoded protein: CAWRTTGGPSPLHF.